The T cell receptor (beta chain) described here comes from a study of blood T cells in healthy people across ages. The study, taken as a whole, reports: It was the long-lived donors that had more naive CD4+ cells and higher diversity than aged donors. Per-million-T-cell TCR beta diversity fell roughly linearly with age.

CDR3 size: 14 residues. Trimming cost V 7 bases and J 6 bases, with 16 bases left between them. The germline V gene encodes CDR1 SGHVS and CDR2 FNYEAQ. This clonotype came up a few times. Its antigen is not identified. For the second PCR, which ran for about 6 to 11 cycles, a sample-barcoded 5' primer and a J-beta primer mix were used. Each CDR3 protein is one row after TCRdb ran MiXCR on the 5' RACE reads. The table lists 700,000 to 950,000 distinct CDR3 sequences, 35% to 45% of them singletons. The TCR originated in a woman aged 60-70 years in good health. Sequences were obtained from blood. The chain carries TRBV7-6 and TRBJ2-1; tentative D call: TRBD2 (5 bases). As DNA, the CDR3 is TGTGCCAGCACCCAGGACTCCGGTGGCAATGAGCAGTTCTTC. This codes for CASTQDSGGNEQFF.